The 13 T cell receptor beta chains below all came from one sample that was sequenced in a study of cytomegalovirus exposure and HLA in healthy donors. The PCR used 60 Vbeta and 13 Jbeta primers. Produced via immunoSEQ multiplex PCR; TCRdb's table is partial and in-frame only. The sample features around 150,000 clones, with 2% to 3% in its top ten. Sample: PBMCs. Receptors were obtained from a man aged 40-50 years in good health and CMV-seronegative.

The chain has TRBV5-4 and TRBJ2-1; TRBD1 matches at 11 bases. The CDR3 length is 15 residues. The germline CDR1 and CDR2 sequences are SGHNT and YYREEE (reference sequence). V was clipped by 5 bases and J by 3 bases; unmatched bases: 4. The CDR3 loop reads CASRSGQGGYNEQFF. CDR3 DNA: TGTGCCAGCAGATCGGGACAGGGGGGCTACAATGAGCAGTTCTTC.

This chain connects TRBV10-3 to TRBJ2-4, with D possibly being TRBD2 (6 bases). Trimming shortened V by 4 bases and J by 5 bases, and 9 bases separated the two germline ends. The CDR3 loop spans 13 amino acids. Germline CDR1 and CDR2: ENHRY and SYGVKD. The CDR3 reads CAISGDSENIQYF. The CDR3 DNA reads as TGTGCCATCAGTGGGGACTCGGAAAACATTCAGTACTTC.

The rearrangement joins TRBV19 to TRBJ1-2, with D unresolved. Germline V gene data show CDR1 as LNHDA and CDR2 as SQIVND (reference sequence). This CDR3 is 12 amino acids long. Trimming took 3 bases from V and 8 from J, leaving 10 bases between them. CDR3 sequence: CASSINSLGYTF. DNA for the CDR3: TGTGCCAGTAGTATCAACTCCCTGGGCTACACCTTC.

The chain carries TRBV4-2 and TRBJ1-6; 8 bases fit TRBD1. This CDR3 has 17 residues. V dropped 2 bases and J dropped 11; count of bases not matched to a gene: 14. From germline, CDR1 is LGHNA and CDR2 YNFKEQ. DNA for the CDR3: TGTGCCAGCAGCCAACCCGACAGGGGATCCATTCAGACACCCCTCCACTTT. Amino acids: CASSQPDRGSIQTPLHF.

V is TRBV7-9 and J is TRBJ2-5; 14 bases map to TRBD2. The length of the CDR3 is 16 residues. Germline CDR1 reads SEHNR; CDR2 reads FQNEAQ (reference sequence). With 5 bases clipped from V and 7 bases from J, the junction kept 9 bases outside the gene matches. CDR3 nucleotide sequence: TGTGCCAGCAGCCCCGGACTAGCGGGGGGCGTGGGGACCCAGTACTTC. This gives the protein CASSPGLAGGVGTQYF.

The CDR3 spells CASSPLLDEGAVGYTF. The CDR3 bases are TGTGCCAGCTCACCACTCCTCGATGAGGGGGCAGTAGGCTACACCTTC. V usage is TRBV18 and J usage is TRBJ1-2; 7 positions agree with TRBD1. The CDR3 is 16 residues long. The trim removed 1 base at V and 8 bases at J, leaving 13 bases unmatched. In germline, CDR1 is KGHSH, CDR2 LQKENI.

The chain joins TRBV19 to TRBJ2-7, with D perhaps TRBD2 (5 bases). CDR1 is LNHDA, CDR2 SQIVND, per germline (reference sequence). This CDR3 has 15 residues. The germline V and J ends were trimmed by 2 bases and 1 base, with 12 bases remaining between them. Here the CDR3 reads CASSIHLGDSYEQYF. DNA of the CDR3: TGTGCCAGTAGTATACACCTCGGGGATTCCTACGAGCAGTACTTC.

The J gene is TRBJ2-3, the V gene TRBV18, with D maybe TRBD1 (6 bases). Germline V gene data show CDR1 as KGHSH and CDR2 as LQKENI. V was pared by 5 bases and J by 0 bases, with 12 bases between. This CDR3 is 15 amino acids long. The CDR3 DNA is TGTGCCAGCTCAGCCCCAGGGGCTAGCACAGATACGCAGTATTTT. This gives the protein CASSAPGASTDTQYF. The full variable domain, its missing parts supplied by reference TRBV18 and TRBJ2-3, is NAGVMQNPRHLVRRRGQEARLRCSPMKGHSHVYWYRQLPEEGLKFMVYLQKENIIDESGMPKERFSAEFPKEGPSILRIQQVVRGDSAAYFCASSAPGASTDTQYFGPGTRLTVL.

The chain links TRBV9 to TRBJ1-2; D call uncertain. This CDR3 spans 12 amino acids. Germline V gives CDR1 SGDLS, CDR2 YYNGEE. Trimming pared 0 bases from V and 14 bases from J, leaving 14 bases between. The chain's CDR3 is CASSVGTRFETF. Written as DNA, the CDR3 is TGTGCCAGCAGCGTAGGAACTCGTTTCGAAACCTTC.

The chain combines TRBV5-1 with TRBJ2-3; no firm D call. With 3 bases removed from V and 0 bases from J, the gap between germline ends came to 8 bases. The CDR3 loop spans 14 amino acids. Germline CDR1 reads SGHRS; CDR2 reads YFSETQ. CDR3 protein: CASSSRRSTDTQYF. Here the CDR3 DNA reads TGCGCCAGCAGCTCTCGGAGAAGCACAGATACGCAGTATTTT.

The V call is TRBV15, the J call TRBJ2-1, with D maybe TRBD2 (5 bases). Germline CDR1 and CDR2: LNHNV and YYDKDF (reference sequence). Trimming removed 2 bases from V and 0 bases from J, with 11 bases in between. The CDR3 totals 16 residues. CDR3 sequence reads: CATSRHQRTSYNEQFF. The CDR3 DNA reads TGTGCCACCAGCAGACACCAGCGGACCTCCTACAATGAGCAGTTCTTC.

The chain employs TRBV9 and TRBJ2-7, with TRBD1 matching over 11 bases. Germline loops: CDR1 SGDLS, CDR2 YYNGEE. CDR3 size: 15 residues. Trimming removed 0 bases from V and 6 bases from J; junction bases left unmatched: 5. This chain's CDR3 is CASSVGGQGGLEQYF. CDR3 in DNA: TGTGCCAGCAGCGTAGGGGGACAGGGGGGCCTCGAGCAGTACTTC.

The chain has TRBV7-8 and TRBJ2-7; 10 nucleotides agree with TRBD2. The V segment lost 0 bases and the J segment 7 bases; nucleotides outside the gene matches: 9. There are 16 residues in the CDR3. Germline assignment: CDR1 SGHVS and CDR2 FQNEAQ. The CDR3 DNA sequence: TGTGCCAGCAGCTTAGCGGCCAGCGGGGGGGCCTGGGAGCAGTACTTC. Translation: CASSLAASGGAWEQYF.